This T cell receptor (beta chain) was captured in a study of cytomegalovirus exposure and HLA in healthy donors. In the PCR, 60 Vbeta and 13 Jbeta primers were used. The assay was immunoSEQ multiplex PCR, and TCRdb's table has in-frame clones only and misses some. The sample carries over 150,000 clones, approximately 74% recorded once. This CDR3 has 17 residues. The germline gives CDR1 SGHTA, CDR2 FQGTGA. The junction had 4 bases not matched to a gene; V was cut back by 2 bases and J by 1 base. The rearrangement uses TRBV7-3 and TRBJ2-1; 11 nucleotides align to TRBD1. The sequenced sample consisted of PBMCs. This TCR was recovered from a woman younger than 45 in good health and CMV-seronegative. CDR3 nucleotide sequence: TGTGCCAGCAGCTTAGGGACAGGGGGTTGGTCCTACAATGAGCAGTTCTTC. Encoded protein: CASSLGTGGWSYNEQFF.